This T cell receptor (beta chain) was obtained from a study of T cells in Graves' hyperthyroidism and ophthalmopathy. Study summary: The initial diagnosis was the point when peripheral blood was collected, ahead of any treatment.

The germline CDR1 and CDR2 sequences are MNHEY and SMNVEV (reference sequence). V shed 5 bases, J shed 4 bases, and the junction held 6 bases outside the gene matches. The CDR3 has 16 residues. It was RNA transcripts that yielded the amplified TCR beta CDR3 regions. TCR CDR3 underwent first-round RT-PCR with the HTBI primer set. One entry per CDR3 protein, called by TCRdb with MiXCR from the multiplex PCR reads. This sample carries 250,000 to 400,000 distinct CDR3 sequences, roughly 13% of them seen once, and the ten largest clones take roughly 33%. Lactation, pregnancy, other autoimmune disease or uncontrolled infection led to exclusion of patients. This clonotype turned up a few times.

The chain uses TRBV27 and TRBJ2-1; 12 bases are a match to TRBD2. The sample was blood. The sequence derives from a woman aged 40 to 50 with Graves' ophthalmopathy. This CDR3 is CASSPSGGVVYNEQFF. The CDR3 DNA sequence: TGTGCCAGCAGTCCTAGCGGGGGGGTTGTGTACAATGAGCAGTTCTTC.